This T cell receptor (beta chain) was sequenced for a study of T cell responses to AZD1222 COVID-19 vaccine. Second-dose recipients at about 4 or about 12 weeks were treated as one pooled group. Clones were read by immunoSEQ multiplex PCR, and TCRdb kept only the in-frame ones, dropping some. The sample lists 150,000 to 200,000 clones; around 94% were seen once. Unmatched junction bases numbered 11, after V lost 7 bases and J lost 4 bases. This CDR3 comprises 14 residues. Germline CDR1 is SQVTM and CDR2 is ANQGSEA. Note on this clone: The antigen remains undetermined.

General study points: Most donors were white British, females outnumbered males, and clonal diversity was possibly underestimated.

V and J are TRBV29-1 and TRBJ1-1, with 8 bases lining up with TRBD1. The receptor was isolated from an adult who received the AZD1222 COVID-19 vaccine. Sequencing was performed on peripheral blood, taken 28 days after the second AZD1222 dose. The CDR3 DNA follows: TGCAGCGGGAACCAGGGGGCGATTGGCACTGAAGCTTTCTTT. Protein sequence: CSGNQGAIGTEAFF.